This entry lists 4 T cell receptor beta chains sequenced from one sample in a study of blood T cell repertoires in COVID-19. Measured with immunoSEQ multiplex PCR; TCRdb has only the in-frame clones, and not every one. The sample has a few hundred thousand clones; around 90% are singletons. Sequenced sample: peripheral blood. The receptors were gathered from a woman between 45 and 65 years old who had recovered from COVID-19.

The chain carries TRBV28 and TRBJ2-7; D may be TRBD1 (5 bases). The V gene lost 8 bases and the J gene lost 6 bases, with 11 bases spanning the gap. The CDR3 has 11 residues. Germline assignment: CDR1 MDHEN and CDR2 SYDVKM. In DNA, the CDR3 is TGTGCCAGCGGGGCCACCCTCGAGCAGTACTTC. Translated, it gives CASGATLEQYF.

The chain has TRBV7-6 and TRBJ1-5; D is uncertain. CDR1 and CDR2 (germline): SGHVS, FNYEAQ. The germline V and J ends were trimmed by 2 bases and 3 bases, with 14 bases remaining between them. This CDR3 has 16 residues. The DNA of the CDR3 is TGTGCCAGCAGCTTACGGCGGGCCCCTAACAATCAGCCCCAGCATTTT. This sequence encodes CASSLRRAPNNQPQHF. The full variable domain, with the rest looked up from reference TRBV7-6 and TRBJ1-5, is GAGVSQSPRYKVTKRGQDVALRCDPISGHVSLYWYRQALGQGPEFLTYFNYEAQQDKSGLPNDRFSAERPEGSISTLTIQRTEQRDSAMYRCASSLRRAPNNQPQHFGDGTRLSIL.

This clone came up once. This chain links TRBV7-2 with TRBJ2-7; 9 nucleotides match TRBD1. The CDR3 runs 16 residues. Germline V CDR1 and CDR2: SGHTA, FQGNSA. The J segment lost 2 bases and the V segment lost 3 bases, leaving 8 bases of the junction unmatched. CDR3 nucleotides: TGTGCCAGCAGCTTTACCGGGACAGGGTTTGCCTACGAGCAGTACTTC. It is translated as CASSFTGTGFAYEQYF.

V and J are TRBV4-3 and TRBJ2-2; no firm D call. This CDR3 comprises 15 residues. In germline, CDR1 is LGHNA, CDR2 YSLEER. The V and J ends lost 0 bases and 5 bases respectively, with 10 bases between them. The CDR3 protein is CASSQDRPVTGELFF. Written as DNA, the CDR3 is TGCGCCAGCAGCCAAGATCGCCCGGTGACCGGGGAGCTGTTTTTT.